Listed here are 17 T cell receptor beta chains from one sample, sequenced in a study of T cells after posttransplantation cyclophosphamide. The protocol was immunoSEQ multiplex PCR, while the TCRdb copy is restricted to in-frame clones and leaves out a portion. This sample has approximately 39,000 clones, each found more than once. The sequencing input was PBMCs. The source is a man in his fifties or sixties in good health, CMV-negative, and a related stem cell transplant donor.

This clone came up a few times. The J gene is TRBJ2-5, the V gene TRBV2; D gene ambiguous. TRBJ2-7 matches the DNA end more closely, so the J call is doubtful. The CDR3 is 16 amino acids. Germline V lookup: CDR1 SNHLY, CDR2 FYNNEI. In DNA form, the CDR3 reads TGTGCCAGCAGTGAAAGTATATCGGGTGTCGCTAACGAGCAGTACTTC. Protein: CASSESISGVANEQYF.

Ten or more counts support this clone. The chain employs TRBV11-2 and TRBJ1-1; TRBD1 aligns across 7 bases. The CDR3 spans 15 residues. Trimming removed 4 bases from V and 1 base from J; junction bases left unmatched: 6. Germline CDR1 SGHAT, CDR2 FQNNGV. CDR3 nucleotide sequence: TGTGCCAGCAGCTCCCTCCGGGACAGGAACACTGAAGCTTTCTTT. Translation gives CASSSLRDRNTEAFF.

The sample holds many counts of this clone. The chain has TRBV6-6 and TRBJ1-2, with a possible D match to TRBD1 (6 bases). The CDR3 runs to 14 residues. V was shortened by 6 bases and J by 4 bases, with 15 bases between the two germline ends. CDR1 is MNHNY, CDR2 SVGAGI, per germline (reference sequence). The CDR3 DNA reads as TGTGCCAGCAGCTCCCAGGGGTTTGGCTATGGCTACACCTTC. Translated: CASSSQGFGYGYTF.

There are many counts of this clone. The genes are TRBV5-1 and TRBJ1-1; 9 nucleotides match TRBD1. Germline V gives CDR1 SGHRS, CDR2 YFSETQ. The CDR3 consists of 15 residues. J gave up 4 bases and V 5 bases, and 9 bases lay outside the gene matches. This CDR3 is CASRLQGAMSTEAFF. DNA of the CDR3: TGCGCCAGCAGATTACAGGGGGCGATGAGCACTGAAGCTTTCTTT.

This clone has at least ten counts. The CDR3 region has the DNA TGTGCCAGCAGTGAATTTTTGAGCGGGAGGTTTTCCTACGAGCAGTACTTC. It translates to CASSEFLSGRFSYEQYF. The V and J genes are TRBV6-1 and TRBJ2-7; 9 bases are shared with TRBD2. The CDR3 is made up of 17 amino acids. Looked up from germline, CDR1 is MNHNS and CDR2 is SASEGT. V trimming: 2 bases; J trimming: 1 base; junction bases outside the gene matches: 9.

This clone was picked up many times. The chain is built from TRBV5-4 and TRBJ2-7; TRBD2 might be the D (5 bases). The germline V gene encodes CDR1 SGHNT and CDR2 YYREEE (reference sequence). The V end lost 0 bases, the J end lost 2 bases, and 12 bases lay between the germline ends. The CDR3 is 15 residues long. CDR3 protein: CASSLGGVGTYEQYF. CDR3 sequence (DNA): TGTGCCAGCAGCTTGGGGGGAGTGGGCACCTACGAGCAGTACTTC. Complete variable domain (other parts from reference TRBV5-4 and TRBJ2-7): ETGVTQSPTHLIKTRGQQVTLRCSSQSGHNTVSWYQQALGQGPQFIFQYYREEENGRGNFPPRFSGLQFPNYSSELNVNALELDDSALYLCASSLGGVGTYEQYFGPGTRLTVT.

This clone occurred many times. The rearrangement uses TRBV14 and TRBJ2-3, with TRBD1 identical over 7 bases. Germline V lookup: CDR1 SGHDN, CDR2 FVKESK. The CDR3 contains 20 residues. Trimming at V came to 3 bases and at J to 3 bases, leaving 21 bases not matched to a gene. The CDR3 region has the DNA TGTGCCAGCAGCCATTCTGCGGAAAGGACGACAGGGTCGTGGACAGATACGCAGTATTTT. This gives the protein CASSHSAERTTGSWTDTQYF.

This clone was seen repeatedly, ten times or more. The chain uses TRBV6-5 and TRBJ1-1; 7 bases fit TRBD1. CDR3 length: 15 residues. Looked up from germline, CDR1 is MNHEY and CDR2 is SVGAGI. Germline trimming cut 6 bases from V and 4 bases from J; bases unmatched to any gene: 11. Here the CDR3 reads CASSQLPTGITEAFF. The CDR3 coding sequence is TGTGCCAGCAGCCAACTCCCGACAGGGATCACTGAAGCTTTCTTT.

Ten or more counts support this clone. This chain uses TRBV6-4 with TRBJ2-3; D might be TRBD2 (7 bases). V was pared by 0 bases and J by 4 bases, with 14 bases between. Germline V gene data show CDR1 as MRHNA and CDR2 as SNTAGT. The CDR3 has 16 residues. DNA of the CDR3: TGTGCCAGCAGTGACTCGGGGGGGGGCCTTGCAGATACGCAGTATTTT. It translates to CASSDSGGGLADTQYF.

This clone was counted many times. The rearrangement joins TRBV5-1 to TRBJ2-3, with 9 bases fitting TRBD2. The CDR3 extends over 15 amino acids. The V and J ends lost 6 bases and 4 bases, in that order; junction bases with no gene match: 9. Germline CDR1 reads SGHRS; CDR2 reads YFSETQ. CDR3 residues: CASIRGTSGSDTQYF. The CDR3 DNA reads as TGCGCCAGCATTCGGGGAACTAGCGGGTCAGATACGCAGTATTTT.

This clone was seen ten or more times. This rearrangement joins TRBV29-1 to TRBJ2-1; TRBD1 agrees at 11 bases. Trimming took 3 bases from V and 6 from J; bases not matched to a gene: 4. Germline V lookup: CDR1 SQVTM, CDR2 ANQGSEA. The CDR3 spans 14 residues. The DNA of the CDR3 is TGCAGCGTTGATGGAGGGACAGGGGGCAATGAGCAGTTCTTC. It translates to CSVDGGTGGNEQFF.

Ten or more counts support this clone. V usage is TRBV5-4 and J usage is TRBJ2-7; D not resolved. CDR3 length: 15 residues. Germline V gives CDR1 SGHNT, CDR2 YYREEE (reference sequence). V lost 0 bases to trimming and J lost 0 bases, with 10 bases between them. The CDR3 spells CASSLDGHSSYEQYF. CDR3 DNA sequence: TGTGCCAGCAGCTTGGACGGCCACAGCTCCTACGAGCAGTACTTC. Looking up the rest from reference TRBV5-4 and TRBJ2-7 gives the full variable domain: ETGVTQSPTHLIKTRGQQVTLRCSSQSGHNTVSWYQQALGQGPQFIFQYYREEENGRGNFPPRFSGLQFPNYSSELNVNALELDDSALYLCASSLDGHSSYEQYFGPGTRLTVT.

This clone has ten or more counts. DNA of the CDR3: TGTGCCATCAGGACCCTAGCGGGAGGGCCTTTAGATGAGCAGTTCTTC. This sequence encodes CAIRTLAGGPLDEQFF. The chain joins TRBV10-3 to TRBJ2-1; 12 bases fit TRBD2. V lost 6 bases and J lost 8; bases outside the gene matches: 11. Germline assignment: CDR1 ENHRY and CDR2 SYGVKD. The CDR3 spans 16 residues.

This clone was seen ten or more times. This sequence joins TRBV5-1 and TRBJ2-7; D may be TRBD2 (6 bases). Germline loops: CDR1 SGHRS, CDR2 YFSETQ. The ends were cut back, 4 bases at V and 2 bases at J, with 13 bases in the middle. This CDR3 is 14 amino acids long. CDR3 in DNA: TGCGCCAGCAGCGGCGGGACGGCCGCCTACGAGCAGTACTTC. It codes for CASSGGTAAYEQYF.

The chain uses TRBV11-1 and TRBJ2-5, with 10 bases aligning to TRBD2. The tail of the sequence fits TRBJ2-7 better, so the J call may be wrong. Germline CDR1 is SGHAT and CDR2 is FQDESV (reference sequence). CDR3 size: 14 residues. The CDR3 protein is CASSPGLANDEQYF. CDR3 DNA sequence: TGTGCCAGCAGCCCGGGACTAGCGAACGACGAGCAGTACTTC.

The table lists this clone with many counts. The J gene is TRBJ1-4, the V gene TRBV7-2; 7 bases map to TRBD1. Germline loops: CDR1 SGHTA, CDR2 FQGNSA. The CDR3 is 15 residues long. The V and J ends lost 0 bases and 8 bases, in that order; junction bases with no gene match: 6. The CDR3 DNA reads as TGTGCCAGCAGCTTAGCGAAGGGGGCTAGGGAAAAACTGTTTTTT. Encoded protein: CASSLAKGAREKLFF.

This clone was seen at least ten times. The CDR3 loop is CASSPLGGNTDTQYF. In DNA, the CDR3 is TGTGCCAGCTCACCCCTCGGCGGGAACACAGATACGCAGTATTTT. The J gene is TRBJ2-3, the V gene TRBV18, with D perhaps TRBD2 (6 bases). Germline CDR1 and CDR2: KGHSH and LQKENI. The CDR3 consists of 15 residues. V lost 3 bases and J 2 bases, leaving 12 bases between the germline ends.